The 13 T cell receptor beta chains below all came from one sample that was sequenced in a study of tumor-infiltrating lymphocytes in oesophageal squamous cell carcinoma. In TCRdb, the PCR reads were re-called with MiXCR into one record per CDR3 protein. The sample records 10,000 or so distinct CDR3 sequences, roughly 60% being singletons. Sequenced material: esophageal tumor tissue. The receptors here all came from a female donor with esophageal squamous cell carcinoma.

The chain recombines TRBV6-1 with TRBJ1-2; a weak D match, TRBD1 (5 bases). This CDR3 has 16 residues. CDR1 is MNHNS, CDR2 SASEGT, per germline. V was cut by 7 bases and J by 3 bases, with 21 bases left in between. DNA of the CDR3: TGTGCCAGCACCCCATGGGGGGTTAGAGGGGACTATGGCTACACCTTC. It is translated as CASTPWGVRGDYGYTF.

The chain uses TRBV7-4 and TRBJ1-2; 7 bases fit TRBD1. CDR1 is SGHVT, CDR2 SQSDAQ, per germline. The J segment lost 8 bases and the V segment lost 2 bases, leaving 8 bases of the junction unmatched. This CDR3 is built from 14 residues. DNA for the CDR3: TGTGCCAGCAGCTTAATTGGACAGGCCCGAGGCTACACCTTC. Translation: CASSLIGQARGYTF.

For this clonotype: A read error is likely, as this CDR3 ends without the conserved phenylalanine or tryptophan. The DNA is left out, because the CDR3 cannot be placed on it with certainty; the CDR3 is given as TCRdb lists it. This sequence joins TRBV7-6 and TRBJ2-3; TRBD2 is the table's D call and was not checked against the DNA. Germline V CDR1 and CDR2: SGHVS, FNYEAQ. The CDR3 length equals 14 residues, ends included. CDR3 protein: CASRVDYYGYTFGS.

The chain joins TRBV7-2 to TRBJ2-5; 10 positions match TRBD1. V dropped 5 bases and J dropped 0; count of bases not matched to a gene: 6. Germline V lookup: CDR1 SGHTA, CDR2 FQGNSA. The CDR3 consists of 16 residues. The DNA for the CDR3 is TGTGCCAGCAGCCCTAGACAGGGGGCATACCAAGAGACCCAGTACTTC. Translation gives CASSPRQGAYQETQYF.

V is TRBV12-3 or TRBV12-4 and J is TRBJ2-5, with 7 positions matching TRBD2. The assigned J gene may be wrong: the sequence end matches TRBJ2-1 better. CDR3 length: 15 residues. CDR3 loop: CASSFEGGHYNEQFF. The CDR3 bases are TGTGCCAGCAGTTTTGAGGGAGGGCATTACAATGAGCAGTTCTTC.

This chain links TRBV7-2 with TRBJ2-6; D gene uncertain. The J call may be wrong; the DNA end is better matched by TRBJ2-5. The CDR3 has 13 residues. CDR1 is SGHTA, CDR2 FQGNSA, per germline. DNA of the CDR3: TGTGCCAGCAGGCTACCCCCCAAAGAGACCCAGTACTTC. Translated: CASRLPPKETQYF.

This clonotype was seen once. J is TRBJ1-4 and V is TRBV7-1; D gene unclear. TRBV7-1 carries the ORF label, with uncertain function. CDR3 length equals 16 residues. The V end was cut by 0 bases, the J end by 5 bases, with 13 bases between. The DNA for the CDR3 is TGTGCCAGCAGCTCAGCCCGGGAAGGGTTGAATGAAAAACTGTTTTTT. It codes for CASSSAREGLNEKLFF.

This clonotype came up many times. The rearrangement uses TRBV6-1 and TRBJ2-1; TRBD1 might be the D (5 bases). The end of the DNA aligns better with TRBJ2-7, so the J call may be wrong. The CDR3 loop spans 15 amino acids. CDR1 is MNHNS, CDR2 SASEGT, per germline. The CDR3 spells CASSKSPGWYNEQYF. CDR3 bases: TGTGCCAGCAGTAAAAGCCCAGGGTGGTACAATGAGCAGTACTTC.

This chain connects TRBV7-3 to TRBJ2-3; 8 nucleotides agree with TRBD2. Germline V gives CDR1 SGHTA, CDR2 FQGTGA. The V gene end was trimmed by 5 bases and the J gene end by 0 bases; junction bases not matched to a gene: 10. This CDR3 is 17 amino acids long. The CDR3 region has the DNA TGTGCCAGCAGCCTCCGCCCGACTAGCGTCAGCACAGATACGCAGTATTTT. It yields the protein CASSLRPTSVSTDTQYF. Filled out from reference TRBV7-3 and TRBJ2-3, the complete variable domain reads GAGVSQTPSNKVTEKGKYVELRCDPISGHTALYWYRQSLGQGPEFLIYFQGTGAADDSGLPNDRFFAVRPEGSVSTLKIQRTERGDSAVYLCASSLRPTSVSTDTQYFGPGTRLTVL.

In nucleotides, the CDR3 is TGTGCCAGCAGTTCCGGGACAGGCACAGATACGCAGTATTTT. Residues: CASSSGTGTDTQYF. The chain joins TRBV7-3 to TRBJ2-3; 7 bases map to TRBD1. CDR3 length: 14 amino acids. J lost 1 base, V lost 6 bases, and 4 bases had no gene match. CDR1 is SGHTA and CDR2 is FQGTGA in the germline V gene.

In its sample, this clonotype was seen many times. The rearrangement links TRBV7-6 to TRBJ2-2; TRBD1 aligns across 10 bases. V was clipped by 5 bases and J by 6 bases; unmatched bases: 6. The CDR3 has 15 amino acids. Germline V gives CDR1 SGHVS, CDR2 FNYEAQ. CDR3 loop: CASSPGTGVAGELFF. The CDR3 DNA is TGTGCCAGCAGCCCAGGGACAGGGGTGGCCGGGGAGCTGTTTTTT.

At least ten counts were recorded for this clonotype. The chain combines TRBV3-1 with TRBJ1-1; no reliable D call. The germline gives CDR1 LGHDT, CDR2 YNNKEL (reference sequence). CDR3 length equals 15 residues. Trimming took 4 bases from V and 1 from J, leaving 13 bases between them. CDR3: CASSPYPEKNTEAFF. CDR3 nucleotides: TGTGCCAGCAGCCCCTACCCGGAGAAGAACACTGAAGCTTTCTTT.

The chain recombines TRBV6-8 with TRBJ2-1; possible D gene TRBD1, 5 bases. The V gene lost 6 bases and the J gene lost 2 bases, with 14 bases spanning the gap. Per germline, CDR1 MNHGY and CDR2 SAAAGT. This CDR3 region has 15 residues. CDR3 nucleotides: TGTGCCAGCAGCAGCAGGGTTCAAACCTACAATGAGCAGTTCTTC. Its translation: CASSSRVQTYNEQFF.